This TCR beta chain came from a study of blood T cell repertoires in COVID-19. Assay used: immunoSEQ multiplex PCR; TCRdb lists only in-frame clones, some missing. Altogether roughly 40,000 clones are present, about 80% being singletons, with the ten largest covering around 20%. CDR1 MNHEY and CDR2 SVGEGT come from the germline V gene. V was clipped by 6 bases and J by 5 bases, with 14 bases between them. The CDR3 length is 14 residues. The specimen sequenced was peripheral blood. The receptor's source is a man aged 65 to 79 with acute or convalescent COVID-19. The chain combines TRBV6-2 or TRBV6-3 with TRBJ1-3; no reliable D call. For the CDR3, the DNA is TGTGCCAGCAGCCGTCCGGGAACCAGAAACACCATATATTTT. Translated, it gives CASSRPGTRNTIYF.